The 27 T cell receptor beta chains in this list originate from one sample, sequenced in a study of identical twins. TCRdb re-derived calls from the 5' RACE reads in MiXCR, one entry per CDR3 protein. The sample holds about 530,000 distinct CDR3 sequences; 20% to 25% are singletons and the top ten take about 0.48%. This sample also appeared in a second study, on yellow fever vaccine responses in identical twins.

Material for sequencing was CD4+ T cells sorted from blood. These receptors originate from a woman younger than 35 in good health.

This clonotype was seen a handful of times. The chain uses TRBV25-1 and TRBJ2-3; D gene unclear. Trimming shortened V by 5 bases and J by 2 bases, and 14 bases separated the two germline ends. This CDR3 has 15 amino acids. Germline V gene lookup returns CDR1 MGHDK and CDR2 SYGVNS. CDR3 in amino acids: CASSNGQTYTDTQYF. For the CDR3, the DNA is TGTGCCAGCAGTAACGGCCAGACATACACAGATACGCAGTATTTT.

This clonotype has just a few counts. The CDR3 DNA reads TGTGCCAGCAGTTTACAGGGCCGACCCTATTCACCCCTCCACTTT. Its translation: CASSLQGRPYSPLHF. The chain links TRBV12-3 or TRBV12-4 to TRBJ1-6; tentative D call: TRBD1 (5 bases). This CDR3 has 15 residues. The V end was cut by 2 bases, the J end by 8 bases, with 13 bases between.

This clonotype was counted ten times or more. J is TRBJ1-2 and V is TRBV25-1, with TRBD1 identical over 7 bases. After removal of 5 bases from V and 2 bases from J, the junction contained 2 bases not matched to a gene. The CDR3 consists of 13 residues. Germline V gene data show CDR1 as MGHDK and CDR2 as SYGVNS. The CDR3 sequence: CASSTGQNYGYTF. CDR3 in DNA: TGTGCCAGCAGTACGGGACAGAACTATGGCTACACCTTC.

Details on this clonotype: The junction and the germline gene differ at one end; a read error may be behind it. The genes are TRBV18 and TRBJ1-1, with 7 bases aligning to TRBD1. The CDR3 has 16 residues. CDR1 is KGHSH and CDR2 is LQKENI in the germline V gene. CDR3 sequence reads: CAGSPKDRELNTEAFF. The CDR3 DNA reads as TGTGCCGGCTCACCCAAAGACAGGGAACTGAACACTGAAGCTTTCTTT.

The genes are TRBV18 and TRBJ1-1, with D possibly being TRBD1 (5 bases). The CDR3 consists of 13 residues. In germline, CDR1 is KGHSH, CDR2 LQKENI. With 3 bases removed from V and 5 bases from J, the gap between germline ends came to 10 bases. The CDR3 bases are TGTGCCAGCTCACCCCTCGGGGGTACTGAAGCTTTCTTT. Translation gives CASSPLGGTEAFF.

The chain employs TRBV5-6 and TRBJ2-1, with TRBD2 identical over 8 bases. This CDR3 region has 16 residues. V was clipped by 4 bases and J by 6 bases; unmatched bases: 12. Germline assignment: CDR1 SGHDT and CDR2 YYEEEE. Written as DNA, the CDR3 is TGTGCCAGCAGCCCCCCCGGGACTAGTAAACCCAATGAGCAGTTCTTC. Translated: CASSPPGTSKPNEQFF.

The chain carries TRBV10-3 and TRBJ2-7, with 10 bases matching TRBD2. Per the germline V gene, CDR1 is ENHRY and CDR2 is SYGVKD. The CDR3 contains 14 residues. The V segment lost 6 bases and the J segment 0 bases; nucleotides outside the gene matches: 2. DNA for the CDR3: TGTGCCATCAGCAGCGGGAGGGACTCCTACGAGCAGTACTTC. Residues: CAISSGRDSYEQYF.

The V gene is TRBV28, the J gene TRBJ2-6, with unresolved D. V shed 10 bases and J shed 4 bases, with 11 bases lying between them. The CDR3 runs to 13 residues. Germline loops: CDR1 MDHEN, CDR2 SYDVKM. CDR3 nucleotide sequence: TGTGCCACCACGTTGTCGGGGGCCAACGTCCTGACTTTC. The encoded protein is CATTLSGANVLTF.

There are a few counts of this clonotype. The chain employs TRBV15 and TRBJ2-6, with a possible D match to TRBD1 (6 bases). The germline V and J ends were trimmed by 5 bases and 2 bases, with 22 bases remaining between them. From germline, CDR1 is LNHNV and CDR2 YYDKDF (reference sequence). The CDR3 covers 19 residues. The CDR3 is CATSETTRGFFPGANVLTF. DNA for the CDR3: TGTGCCACCAGCGAAACCACCAGGGGCTTCTTCCCTGGGGCCAACGTCCTGACTTTC.

Many counts were recorded for this clonotype. The chain has TRBV7-3 and TRBJ2-1; TRBD2 matches 7 bases. CDR3 length: 15 amino acids. Germline loops: CDR1 SGHTA, CDR2 FQGTGA. V was clipped by 1 base and J by 4 bases; unmatched bases: 4. The CDR3 loop is CASSLSTSEYNEQFF. The CDR3 DNA sequence: TGTGCCAGCAGCTTAAGCACTAGCGAGTACAATGAGCAGTTCTTC.

The V gene is TRBV6-2 or TRBV6-3, the J gene TRBJ2-1; D is ambiguous. V was clipped by 10 bases and J by 8 bases, with 15 bases between them. The CDR3 is made up of 12 amino acids. CDR1 is MNHEY, CDR2 SVGEGT, per germline. The CDR3 loop reads CATGRIYYEQFF. For the CDR3, the DNA is TGTGCCACCGGAAGAATCTATTATGAGCAGTTCTTC.

This clonotype has more than one count but fewer than ten. V is TRBV12-3 or TRBV12-4 and J is TRBJ2-3; a weak D match, TRBD2 (5 bases). This CDR3 contains 13 residues. V was clipped by 5 bases and J by 6 bases, with 12 bases between them. The CDR3 coding sequence is TGTGCCAGCAGTGCGGGCGGTGGGGATACGCAGTATTTT. Protein sequence: CASSAGGGDTQYF.

This clonotype has a handful of counts. The chain joins TRBV19 to TRBJ1-2; tentatively, D is TRBD1 (5 bases). Germline CDR1 reads LNHDA; CDR2 reads SQIVND (reference sequence). V lost 4 bases and J lost 2, with 14 bases in between. The CDR3 has 15 residues. The CDR3 DNA follows: TGTGCCAGTAGTAACCCCGACAGCTCCAACTATGGCTACACCTTC. It translates to CASSNPDSSNYGYTF.

J is TRBJ2-4 and V is TRBV20-1; D remains ambiguous. V was shortened by 3 bases and J by 3 bases, with 9 bases between the two germline ends. The CDR3 extends over 13 amino acids. From germline, CDR1 is DFQATT and CDR2 SNEGSKA (reference sequence). The DNA for the CDR3 is TGCAGTGCTAGCAGCGAGGACAAAAACATTCAGTACTTC. Encoded protein: CSASSEDKNIQYF.

V usage is TRBV12-3 or TRBV12-4 and J usage is TRBJ2-2; TRBD1 agrees at 9 bases. Trimming at V came to 5 bases and at J to 5 bases, leaving 12 bases not matched to a gene. This CDR3 is 17 amino acids long. CDR3 DNA sequence: TGTGCCAGCAGTCCCATTACAGGGGGCGTTGGTACCGGGGAGCTGTTTTTT. Protein: CASSPITGGVGTGELFF.

This chain connects TRBV19 to TRBJ2-1; D ambiguous. Germline lookup yields CDR1 LNHDA and CDR2 SQIVND (reference sequence). This CDR3 is built from 16 residues. The germline V and J ends were trimmed by 5 bases and 1 base, with 15 bases remaining between them. CDR3 sequence: CASSQPRTGSYNEQFF. In nucleotides, the CDR3 is TGTGCCAGTAGTCAGCCCAGGACCGGGTCCTACAATGAGCAGTTCTTC.

The genes are TRBV12-3 or TRBV12-4 and TRBJ1-5; the match to TRBD1 covers 8 bases. The CDR3 covers 15 residues. With V trimmed by 8 bases and J by 6 bases, 12 bases remained unmatched. The CDR3 region has the DNA TGTGCCAGCGCGCCCCCCCAGGGGGCGAGTCAGCCCCAGCATTTT. This encodes CASAPPQGASQPQHF.

This clonotype appeared a few times. J is TRBJ2-6 and V is TRBV6-4, with D perhaps matching TRBD2 (5 bases). The germline V gene encodes CDR1 MRHNA and CDR2 SNTAGT. The CDR3 is 15 residues long. V was pared by 6 bases and J by 0 bases, with 9 bases between. The DNA of the CDR3 is TGTGCCAGCAGGGCAGAGGGCTCTGGGGCCAACGTCCTGACTTTC. Its translation is CASRAEGSGANVLTF.

This clonotype was counted a few times. The rearrangement uses TRBV5-1 and TRBJ1-3; D gene uncertain. Germline values: CDR1 SGHRS, CDR2 YFSETQ. The CDR3 extends over 16 amino acids. The V and J ends lost 0 bases and 1 base respectively, with 11 bases between them. CDR3 nucleotide sequence: TGCGCCAGCAGCTTGGCCGGTGGTATGTCTGGAAACACCATATATTTT. Translation: CASSLAGGMSGNTIYF.

CDR3 loop: CSARGGSGGYNEQFF. The CDR3 nucleotides are TGCAGTGCTAGAGGAGGGTCAGGGGGCTACAATGAGCAGTTCTTC. The chain combines TRBV20-1 with TRBJ2-1, with 7 bases matching TRBD1. This CDR3 has 15 residues. Germline V lookup: CDR1 DFQATT, CDR2 SNEGSKA (reference sequence). V lost 1 base and J lost 3; bases outside the gene matches: 6.

The chain combines TRBV20-1 with TRBJ1-1; tentatively, D is TRBD1 (5 bases). The CDR3 extends over 14 amino acids. The germline V gene encodes CDR1 DFQATT and CDR2 SNEGSKA (reference sequence). Trimming stripped 0 bases from V and 6 bases from J, with 14 bases between. CDR3 loop: CSARETKGRSEAFF. CDR3 nucleotides: TGCAGTGCTAGAGAGACCAAGGGGCGGTCTGAAGCTTTCTTT.

This clonotype was seen at least ten times. The chain carries TRBV2 and TRBJ2-3, with D maybe TRBD2 (6 bases). This CDR3 is 16 amino acids long. Per germline, CDR1 SNHLY and CDR2 FYNNEI. Trimming took 7 bases from V and 0 from J, leaving 17 bases between them. CDR3 DNA sequence: TGTGCCAGCACAGCGTGGGACTTATCTAGCACAGATACGCAGTATTTT. Protein: CASTAWDLSSTDTQYF.

This chain joins TRBV10-3 and TRBJ2-7; 10 bases align to TRBD2. The ends lost 0 bases at V and 1 base at J; junction bases unmatched: 6. This CDR3 is built from 17 residues. Germline V gene lookup returns CDR1 ENHRY and CDR2 SYGVKD. The CDR3 spells CAISESAGGPYSYEQYV. For the CDR3, the DNA is TGTGCCATCAGTGAGTCAGCGGGGGGGCCATATTCCTACGAGCAGTACGTC.

J is TRBJ2-1 and V is TRBV12-3 or TRBV12-4, with D possibly called TRBD1 or TRBD2 (5 bases each). The CDR3 loop spans 10 amino acids. The V gene lost 6 bases and the J gene lost 10 bases, with 7 bases spanning the gap. In DNA form, the CDR3 reads TGTGCCAGCAGGGGACGGGAGCAGTTCTTC. Amino acids: CASRGREQFF.

The chain couples TRBV4-2 to TRBJ2-1; 12 bases agree with TRBD2. V shed 0 bases, J shed 9 bases, and the junction held 9 bases outside the gene matches. Germline CDR1 is LGHNA and CDR2 is YNFKEQ. The CDR3 is 17 amino acids. In nucleotides, the CDR3 is TGTGCCAGCAGCCAAGATCGACTAGCGGGGGCGGGCATTGAGCAGTTCTTC. Its translation is CASSQDRLAGAGIEQFF.

The chain employs TRBV6-5 and TRBJ2-1; a weak D match, TRBD1 (6 bases). The V and J ends lost 2 bases and 9 bases respectively, with 14 bases between them. CDR1 and CDR2 (germline): MNHEY, SVGAGI. This CDR3 spans 14 amino acids. This CDR3 is CASSYQGRGSEQFF. DNA of the CDR3: TGTGCCAGCAGTTACCAGGGCAGGGGCAGTGAGCAGTTCTTC.

In this sample, this clonotype turned up a few times. J is TRBJ2-4 and V is TRBV15; 10 nucleotides align to TRBD1. Germline CDR1 reads LNHNV; CDR2 reads YYDKDF (reference sequence). Trimming at V came to 3 bases and at J to 1 base, leaving 6 bases not matched to a gene. This CDR3 has 17 amino acids. The CDR3 is CATSSTTGGKAKNIQYF. The CDR3 nucleotides read TGTGCCACCAGCAGCACGACAGGGGGCAAGGCCAAAAACATTCAGTACTTC. The complete variable domain, with remaining parts taken from reference TRBV15 and TRBJ2-4, reads DAMVIQNPRYQVTQFGKPVTLSCSQTLNHNVMYWYQQKSSQAPKLLFHYYDKDFNNEADTPDNFQSRRPNTSFCFLDIRSPGLGDTAMYLCATSSTTGGKAKNIQYFGAGTRLSVL.